A selection of T cell receptor beta chains follows, all from one sample in a study of blood T cells in healthy people across ages. TCRdb analysed the 5' RACE reads with MiXCR anew, one entry per CDR3 protein. Among 600,000 to 900,000 distinct CDR3 sequences listed, about a quarter were seen once. The sample was also linked to a second study, of T cells of mothers and their children.

The sample was blood. These receptors were taken from a boy between 5 and 17 years old in good health. Each CDR3 is given with its conserved first and last residue. D genes are given only for firm matches. The size of a clone is reported for some rows only, either as once, few or many, or as a class for expanded clones.

J gene	D gene	clone size	V gene	CDR3 protein	CDR3 DNA
TRBJ2-5	-	many	TRBV5-1	CASRSDSETQYF	TGCGCCAGCAGATCGGACTCAGAGACCCAGTACTTC
TRBJ2-1	-	-	TRBV7-9	CASRGGPGGYNEQFF	TGTGCCAGCAGAGGGGGGCCTGGGGGCTACAATGAGCAGTTCTTC
TRBJ2-1	TRBD1	-	TRBV24-1	CATSERGQGAYNEQFF	TGTGCCACCAGTGAACGGGGCCAGGGGGCCTACAATGAGCAGTTCTTC
TRBJ1-5	TRBD1	-	TRBV20-1	CSAGQNSGDQPQHF	TGCAGTGCGGGACAGAACTCAGGGGATCAGCCCCAGCATTTT
TRBJ2-1	-	few	TRBV6-1	CASRALRGWSYNEQFF	TGTGCCAGCCGGGCCCTCAGGGGTTGGTCCTACAATGAGCAGTTCTTC
TRBJ1-2	TRBD1	-	TRBV7-2	CASSPGTGVGYGYTF	TGTGCCAGCAGCCCCGGGACAGGGGTTGGCTATGGCTACACCTTC
TRBJ1-6	-	-	TRBV7-8	CASSLERGILLSPLHF	TGTGCCAGCAGCTTAGAAAGAGGGATTTTGCTGTCACCCCTCCACTTT
TRBJ1-2	-	few	TRBV5-5	CASSLVGARDNYGYTF	TGTGCCAGCAGCTTGGTGGGGGCCAGGGATAACTATGGCTACACCTTC
TRBJ2-3	-	few	TRBV2	CASSDRASTDTQYF	TGTGCCAGCAGTGATCGGGCTAGCACAGATACGCAGTATTTT
TRBJ1-1	-	-	TRBV5-1	CASHTGGEAFF	TGCGCCAGCCACACGGGAGGGGAGGCTTTCTTT
TRBJ1-2	-	few	TRBV4-1	CASSQEYREDYGYTF	TGCGCCAGCAGCCAAGAGTACAGAGAAGACTATGGCTACACCTTC
TRBJ2-7	-	-	TRBV29-1	CSVARGLGRHYEQYF	TGCAGCGTTGCGCGAGGTCTGGGCAGACACTACGAGCAGTACTTC
TRBJ2-3	-	few	TRBV2	CASSEAKDFFIADTQYF	TGTGCCAGCAGTGAAGCGAAAGATTTCTTCATCGCAGATACGCAGTATTTT
TRBJ2-1	-	few	TRBV9	CASSVRGYSYNEQFF	TGTGCCAGCAGCGTGAGGGGTTATTCCTACAATGAGCAGTTCTTC
TRBJ1-2	-	-	TRBV5-1	CASRRDERYTF	TGCGCCAGCCGACGGGACGAGCGCTACACCTTC
TRBJ2-3	-	-	TRBV7-3	CASSPGPQGDTQYF	TGTGCCAGCAGTCCGGGACCCCAGGGAGATACGCAGTATTTT
TRBJ2-5	-	-	TRBV11-2	CASRPVRGPHQETQYF	TGTGCCAGCAGGCCCGTTCGGGGACCCCACCAAGAGACCCAGTACTTC
TRBJ1-4	-	few	TRBV5-1	CASSLDGEISEKLFF	TGCGCCAGCAGCTTGGATGGGGAAATCAGTGAAAAACTGTTTTTT
TRBJ1-2	-	-	TRBV12-3/TRBV12-4	CASTTPEAGNYGYTF	TGTGCCAGCACCACCCCAGAGGCAGGGAACTATGGCTACACCTTC
TRBJ2-3	-	few	TRBV7-9	CASSPTRRTTQYF	TGTGCCAGCAGCCCCACGAGGAGGACCACGCAGTATTTT
TRBJ1-1	-	few	TRBV4-1	CASSQPTGYRRNEAFF	TGCGCCAGCAGCCAACCTACAGGGTATCGCCGGAATGAAGCTTTCTTT
TRBJ2-7	-	-	TRBV12-3/TRBV12-4	CASSTGSPYEQYF	TGTGCCAGCAGTACAGGGTCCCCCTACGAGCAGTACTTC
TRBJ1-6	-	few	TRBV7-6	CASSRGPTGRDSPLHF	TGTGCCAGCAGCCGAGGCCCGACAGGCAGGGATTCACCCCTCCACTTT
TRBJ2-1	TRBD2	few	TRBV5-1	CASSPGLAGHSYNEQFF	TGCGCCAGCAGCCCTGGACTAGCGGGGCACTCCTACAATGAGCAGTTCTTC
TRBJ1-4	-	few	TRBV27	CASSLTVATNEKLFF	TGTGCCAGCAGTCTGACAGTTGCAACTAATGAAAAACTGTTTTTT
TRBJ2-1	-	few	TRBV29-1	CSVGGAAENEQFF	TGCAGCGTGGGTGGAGCGGCCGAGAATGAGCAGTTCTTC
TRBJ2-2	-	few	TRBV5-1	CASSLASGIAGELFF	TGCGCCAGCAGCTTGGCCTCCGGGATAGCCGGGGAGCTGTTTTTT
TRBJ1-2	-	-	TRBV9	CASSVDQLGNYGYTF	TGTGCCAGCAGCGTAGACCAACTGGGGAACTATGGCTACACCTTC
TRBJ2-3	-	-	TRBV5-1	CASSLDGGVGDTQYF	TGCGCCAGCAGCTTGGACGGAGGGGTTGGAGATACGCAGTATTTT
TRBJ2-2	TRBD2	few	TRBV20-1	CSARELAGPTGELFF	TGCAGTGCTAGAGAACTAGCGGGCCCAACCGGGGAGCTGTTTTTT
TRBJ2-2	TRBD1	few	TRBV12-3/TRBV12-4	CASSRQQGILTGELFF	TGTGCCAGCAGTCGCCAACAGGGGATTCTGACCGGGGAGCTGTTTTTT
TRBJ2-1	-	few	TRBV29-1	CSVVWGLTYNEQFF	TGCAGCGTTGTTTGGGGTCTCACCTACAATGAGCAGTTCTTC
TRBJ2-2	-	-	TRBV7-2	CASSLVFGGNTGELFF	TGTGCCAGCAGCTTAGTTTTCGGGGGGAACACCGGGGAGCTGTTTTTT
TRBJ1-6	-	-	TRBV6-1	CASSELGGPYNSPLHF	TGTGCCAGCAGTGAACTGGGGGGCCCCTATAATTCACCCCTCCACTTT
TRBJ1-2	TRBD1	few	TRBV20-1	CSWGIIRGGGYTF	TGCAGTTGGGGAATTATCAGGGGGGGTGGCTACACCTTC
TRBJ1-2	-	-	TRBV5-1	CASSLQTGPQGYGYTF	TGCGCCAGCAGCCTCCAGACGGGACCACAGGGCTATGGCTACACCTTC
TRBJ2-5	TRBD1	-	TRBV5-5	CASSDGDRETLVTPVTQYF	TGTGCCAGCAGCGACGGGGACAGAGAAACCCTGGTGACCCCAGTGACCCAGTACTTC